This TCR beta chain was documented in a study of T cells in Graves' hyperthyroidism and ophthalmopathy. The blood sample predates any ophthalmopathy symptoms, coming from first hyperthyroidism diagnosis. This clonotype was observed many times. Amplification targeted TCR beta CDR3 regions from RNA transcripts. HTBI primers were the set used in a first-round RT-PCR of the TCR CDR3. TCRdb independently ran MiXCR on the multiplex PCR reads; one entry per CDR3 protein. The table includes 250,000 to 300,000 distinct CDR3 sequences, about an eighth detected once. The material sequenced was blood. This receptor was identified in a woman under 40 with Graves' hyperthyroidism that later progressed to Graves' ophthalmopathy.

The CDR3 here is CATSDPGQGGYGYTF. CDR3 nucleotides: TGTGCCACCAGTGACCCAGGACAAGGCGGCTATGGCTACACCTTC. The chain has TRBV24-1 and TRBJ1-2; tentative D call: TRBD1 (5 bases). The ends were cut back, 4 bases at V and 4 bases at J, with 15 bases in the middle. This CDR3 has 15 residues. CDR1 KGHDR and CDR2 SFDVKD come from the germline V gene.